This TCR beta chain was retrieved from a study of identical twins. The study, taken as a whole, reports: Out-of-frame alpha sequences shared between twins exhibited an excess of low generation probability.

In regard to this clonotype: Its antigen remains unidentified.

Germline loops: CDR1 LNHDA, CDR2 SQIVND (reference sequence). The CDR3 spans 14 residues. V was clipped by 3 bases and J by 0 bases, with 9 bases between them. TCRdb recomputed calls from the 5' RACE reads with MiXCR, one row per CDR3 protein. The table lists some 1,700,000 distinct CDR3 sequences, under 35% of them singletons. The sample comprised cord blood. The sequence derives from a newborn girl in good health. The rearrangement joins TRBV19 to TRBJ2-7; D may be TRBD1 (5 bases). As DNA, the CDR3 is TGTGCCAGTAGTATGGGGCATGTCTCCTACGAGCAGTACTTC. It translates to CASSMGHVSYEQYF.